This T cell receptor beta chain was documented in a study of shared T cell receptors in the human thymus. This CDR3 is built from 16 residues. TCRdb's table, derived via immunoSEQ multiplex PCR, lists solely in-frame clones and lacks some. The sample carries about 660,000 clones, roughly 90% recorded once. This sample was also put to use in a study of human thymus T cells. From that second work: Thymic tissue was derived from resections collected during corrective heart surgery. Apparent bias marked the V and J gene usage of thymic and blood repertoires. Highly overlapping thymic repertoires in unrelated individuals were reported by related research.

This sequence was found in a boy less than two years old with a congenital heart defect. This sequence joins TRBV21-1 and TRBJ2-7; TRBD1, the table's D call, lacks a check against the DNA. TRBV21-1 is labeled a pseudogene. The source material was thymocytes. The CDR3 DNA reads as TGTGCCAGCAGCGCCTCACCCGACAGGTTAGCCTACGAGCAGTACTTC. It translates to CASSASPDRLAYEQYF.